This TCR beta chain derives from a study of T cells after yellow fever vaccination. The overall study: For low cell numbers, libraries were made with SMART-Seq v4 Ultra Low Input.

A universal primer site and UMIs were added as TCR cDNA was made by 5'RACE template switching. MiXCR, run by TCRdb on the 5' RACE reads, gives a single entry per CDR3 protein. In the table there are under 550,000 distinct CDR3 sequences, about a fifth of which are singletons. The CDR3 has 14 residues. Germline assignment: CDR1 SGHVS and CDR2 FNYEAQ. V shed 2 bases and J shed 0 bases, with 8 bases lying between them. The sequences come from PBMCs, collected approximately 20 days after the first yellow fever vaccination. The chain uses TRBV7-6 and TRBJ2-7; D is uncertain. The TCR comes from a man aged 18 to 30 who received the YFV17D yellow fever vaccine. As DNA, the CDR3 is TGTGCCAGCAGCTTAAGTTTGAGCTCCTACGAGCAGTACTTC. Its protein product is CASSLSLSSYEQYF.